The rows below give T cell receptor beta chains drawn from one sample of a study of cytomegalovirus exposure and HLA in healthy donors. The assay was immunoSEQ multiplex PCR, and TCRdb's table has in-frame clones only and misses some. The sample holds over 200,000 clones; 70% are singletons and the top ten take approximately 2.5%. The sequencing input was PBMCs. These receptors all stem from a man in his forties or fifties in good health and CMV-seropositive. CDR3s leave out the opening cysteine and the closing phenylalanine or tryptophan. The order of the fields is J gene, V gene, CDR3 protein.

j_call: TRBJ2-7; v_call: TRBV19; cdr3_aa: ASAAGGSYEQY
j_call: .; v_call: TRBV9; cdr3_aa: ASSVNPDRNTYEQY
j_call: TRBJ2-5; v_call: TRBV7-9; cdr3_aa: SSSSVQETQY
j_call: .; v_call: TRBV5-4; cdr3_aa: ASSSSPGLAGYEQY
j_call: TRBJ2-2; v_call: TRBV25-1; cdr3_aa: ASSGSGDTGELF
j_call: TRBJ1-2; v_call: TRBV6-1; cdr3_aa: ASTELGTYYT
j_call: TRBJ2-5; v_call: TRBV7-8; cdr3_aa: ASSVGGRGSSETQY
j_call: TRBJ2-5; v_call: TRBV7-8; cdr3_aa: ASSLDIRETQY
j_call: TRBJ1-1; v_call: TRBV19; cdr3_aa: ASSPGTGDSGEAF
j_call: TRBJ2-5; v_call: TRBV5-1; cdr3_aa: ASSLGPGGETQY
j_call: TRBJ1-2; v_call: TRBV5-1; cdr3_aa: ASSLAPTARDGYT
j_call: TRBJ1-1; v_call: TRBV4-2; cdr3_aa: ASSPATRGVTEAF
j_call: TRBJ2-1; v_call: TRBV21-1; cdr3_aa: ASRGYPERNEQF
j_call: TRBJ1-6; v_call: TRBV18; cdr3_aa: ASSMDRKSPLH
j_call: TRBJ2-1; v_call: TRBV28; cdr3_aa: ASHDRTSGGIGEQF
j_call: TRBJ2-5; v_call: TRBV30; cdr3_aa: AWLPRPGQQETQY
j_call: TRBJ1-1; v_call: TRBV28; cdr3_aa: ASRLSQGITEAF
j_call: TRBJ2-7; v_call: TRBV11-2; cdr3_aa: ASSLFGLEGREQY
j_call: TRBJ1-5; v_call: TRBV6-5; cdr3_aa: ASSPSRLQPQH
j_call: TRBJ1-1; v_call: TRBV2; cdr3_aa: ASRLAGEGTTEAF
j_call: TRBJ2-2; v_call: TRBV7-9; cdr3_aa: SSTPGELF
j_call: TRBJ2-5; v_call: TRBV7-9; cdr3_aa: ASSLGLADQETQY
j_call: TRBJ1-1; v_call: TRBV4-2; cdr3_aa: ASRSSHTEAF
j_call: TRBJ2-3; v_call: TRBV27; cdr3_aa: ASTQTWDSDPDTQY
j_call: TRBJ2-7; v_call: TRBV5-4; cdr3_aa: ASSPGLIYEQY
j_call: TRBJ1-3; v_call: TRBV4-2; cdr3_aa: ASSHLSSSGNTIY
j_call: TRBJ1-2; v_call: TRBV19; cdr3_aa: ASIAGSFSGGYT
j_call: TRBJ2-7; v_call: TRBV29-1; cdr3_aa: SSWDSYEQY
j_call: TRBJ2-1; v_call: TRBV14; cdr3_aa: TSSQVEGAPEQF
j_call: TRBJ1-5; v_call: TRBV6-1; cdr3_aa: ASSDDLGGPQH
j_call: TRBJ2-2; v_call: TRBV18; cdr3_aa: ASSPSSETGELF
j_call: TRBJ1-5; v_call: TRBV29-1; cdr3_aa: SVTTGGGQPQH
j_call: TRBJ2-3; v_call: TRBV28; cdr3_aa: ASSTGLAGLTDTQY
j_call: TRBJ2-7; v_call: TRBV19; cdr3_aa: ASSTHFSYEQY
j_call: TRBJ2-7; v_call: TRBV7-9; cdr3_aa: ASSRTGARVYEQY
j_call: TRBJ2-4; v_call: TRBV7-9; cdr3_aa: ASSSRRDRGPGNIQY
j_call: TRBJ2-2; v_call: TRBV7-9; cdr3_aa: SSSSAPGQGGTGELF
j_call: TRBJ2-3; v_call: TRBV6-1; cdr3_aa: ASSDRGLAGAGDTQY
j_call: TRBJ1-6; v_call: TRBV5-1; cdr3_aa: ASSLVGENSPLH
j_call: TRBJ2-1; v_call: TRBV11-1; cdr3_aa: ASSLGEGGLGGDDEQF
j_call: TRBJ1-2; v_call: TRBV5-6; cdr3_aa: ASSLVPDRGYGYT
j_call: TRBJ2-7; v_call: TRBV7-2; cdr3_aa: ASSLHRGPYEQY
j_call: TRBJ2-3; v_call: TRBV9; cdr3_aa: ASSVQFGTVNTQY
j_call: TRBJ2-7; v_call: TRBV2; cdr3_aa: ASKVTPYEQY
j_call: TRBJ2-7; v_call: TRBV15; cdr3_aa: ATSRGAGAFSYEQY
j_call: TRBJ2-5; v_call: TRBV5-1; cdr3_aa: ASSRGTSNEETQY
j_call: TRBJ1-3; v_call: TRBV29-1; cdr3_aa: SVLLGAGSGNTIY
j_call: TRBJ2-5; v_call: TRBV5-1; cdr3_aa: ASSLSGDFGTQY
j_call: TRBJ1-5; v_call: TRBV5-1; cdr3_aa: ASSLGAGGQPQH
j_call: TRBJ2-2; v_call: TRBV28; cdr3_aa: APRRGPLMAGELF
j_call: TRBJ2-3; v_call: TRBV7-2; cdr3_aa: ASSLVVQGAQTDTQY
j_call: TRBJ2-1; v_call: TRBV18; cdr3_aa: ASSTGTYNEQF
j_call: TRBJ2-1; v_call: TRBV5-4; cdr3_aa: ASSLTGGYNNEQF